Presented here are 30 T cell receptor beta chains from one specimen sequenced in a study of cytomegalovirus exposure and HLA in healthy donors. A multiplex PCR was run with 60 Vbeta primers and 13 Jbeta primers. The table came from immunoSEQ multiplex PCR; TCRdb's copy has only in-frame clones and leaves some out. This table lists 200,000 to 250,000 clones. Sequenced material: PBMCs. These receptors originate from a woman aged 25 to 39 in good health and CMV-seropositive.

The chain is built from TRBV18 and TRBJ2-7, with a weak D call TRBD1 (5 bases). With 3 bases removed from V and 2 bases from J, the gap between germline ends came to 11 bases. The CDR3 covers 14 residues. Germline values: CDR1 KGHSH, CDR2 LQKENI. CDR3 nucleotide sequence: TGTGCCAGCTCACCTATGGACAACGCCTACGAGCAGTACTTC. Protein sequence: CASSPMDNAYEQYF. Based on the CDR3 plus reference TRBV18 and TRBJ2-7, the full variable domain is NAGVMQNPRHLVRRRGQEARLRCSPMKGHSHVYWYRQLPEEGLKFMVYLQKENIIDESGMPKERFSAEFPKEGPSILRIQQVVRGDSAAYFCASSPMDNAYEQYFGPGTRLTVT.

The chain combines TRBV5-1 with TRBJ2-7; D is perhaps TRBD1 (8 bases). Germline-derived CDR1 and CDR2 are SGHRS and YFSETQ. The CDR3 totals 15 residues. Trimming took 5 bases from V and 7 from J, leaving 22 bases between them. The CDR3 sequence: CASRFGQGGLSEQYF. As DNA, the CDR3 is TGCGCCAGCAGGTTTGGACAGGGAGGGTTGTCGGAGCAGTACTTC.

The gene calls are TRBV5-5 and TRBJ1-5, with TRBD1 matching over 8 bases. The CDR3 extends over 15 amino acids. Looked up from germline, CDR1 is SGHKS and CDR2 is YYEKEE (reference sequence). The V and J ends lost 1 base and 6 bases, in that order; junction bases with no gene match: 6. CDR3 protein: CASSLQSGGGQPQHF. CDR3 DNA sequence: TGTGCCAGCAGCTTGCAGTCAGGGGGCGGTCAGCCCCAGCATTTT.

V usage is TRBV6-6 and J usage is TRBJ2-3, with D perhaps TRBD1 (6 bases). CDR1 and CDR2 (germline): MNHNY, SVGAGI (reference sequence). The V and J ends lost 7 bases and 1 base respectively, with 12 bases between them. The CDR3 sequence is 14 residues long. CDR3 loop: CASTQGSGTDTQYF. The CDR3 bases are TGTGCCAGCACCCAGGGGTCAGGCACAGATACGCAGTATTTT.

The V gene is TRBV18, the J gene TRBJ1-4; the match to TRBD1 covers 9 bases. Per the germline V gene, CDR1 is KGHSH and CDR2 is LQKENI. The V and J ends lost 6 bases and 2 bases, in that order; junction bases with no gene match: 7. The CDR3 extends over 16 amino acids. CDR3 DNA: TGTGCCAGCTCCCGAGGGACAGGGATCACTAATGAAAAACTGTTTTTT. It codes for CASSRGTGITNEKLFF.

The chain employs TRBV10-3 and TRBJ1-4; TRBD1 matches 7 bases. Looked up from germline, CDR1 is ENHRY and CDR2 is SYGVKD. This CDR3 is 13 amino acids long. The V and J ends lost 8 bases and 5 bases, in that order; junction bases with no gene match: 5. The CDR3 DNA reads as TGTGCCATCTCGGGGACAGACAATGAAAAACTGTTTTTT. It specifies CAISGTDNEKLFF.

The rearrangement uses TRBV25-1 and TRBJ1-2, with unresolved D. This CDR3 region has 15 residues. Trimming pared 9 bases from V and 9 bases from J, leaving 26 bases between. CDR1 MGHDK and CDR2 SYGVNS come from the germline V gene. The CDR3 protein is CASSFPGGRPESYTF. In DNA form, the CDR3 reads TGTGCCAGTTCTTTTCCGGGAGGGAGACCTGAGAGCTACACCTTC.

V gene TRBV28 combines with J gene TRBJ2-7, with 8 bases aligning to TRBD2. This CDR3 is 16 amino acids long. V was pared by 5 bases and J by 3 bases, with 12 bases of the junction left unmatched. From germline, CDR1 is MDHEN and CDR2 SYDVKM. CDR3 nucleotides: TGTGCCAGCAGTACCCCGGGGGTAGCGGGACGCTACGAGCAGTACTTC. Translating gives CASSTPGVAGRYEQYF.

Regarding this clone: The sample carries other DNA sequences with the same CDR3. The chain employs TRBV5-6 and TRBJ2-7, with unresolved D. V was pared by 2 bases and J by 0 bases, with 6 bases between. Germline assignment: CDR1 SGHDT and CDR2 YYEEEE. This CDR3 has 13 residues. CDR3: CASSFFGSYEQYF. CDR3 DNA: TGTGCCAGCAGCTTTTTCGGCTCCTACGAGCAGTACTTC.

V is TRBV28 and J is TRBJ1-2, with TRBD1 identical over 10 bases. In germline, CDR1 is MDHEN, CDR2 SYDVKM. Trimming cost V 5 bases and J 4 bases; bases outside gene matches: 4. This CDR3 region has 14 residues. CDR3 coding DNA: TGTGCCAGCAGTCCGGGACAGGGGTTCTATGGCTACACCTTC. This gives the protein CASSPGQGFYGYTF.

CDR3 amino acids: CASSDGTIEQYF. As DNA, the CDR3 is TGTGCCAGCAGCGACGGGACAATCGAGCAGTACTTC. This chain uses TRBV7-8 with TRBJ2-7, with D perhaps matching TRBD1 (6 bases). The CDR3 is 12 amino acids. Germline CDR1 reads SGHVS; CDR2 reads FQNEAQ. V gave up 5 bases and J gave up 6 bases, with 11 bases separating them.

V usage is TRBV19 and J usage is TRBJ1-2, with D hard to call. V was trimmed by 7 bases and J by 6 bases, leaving 12 bases between them. The CDR3 sequence is 12 residues long. Germline V gene sequence: CDR1 LNHDA, CDR2 SQIVND (reference sequence). CDR3 loop: CASTPGVDGYTF. For the CDR3, the DNA is TGTGCCAGTACTCCGGGTGTGGATGGCTACACCTTC.

The gene calls are TRBV10-3 and TRBJ1-5; maybe TRBD1 (5 bases). The ends were cut back, 0 bases at V and 5 bases at J, with 11 bases in the middle. Germline CDR1 and CDR2: ENHRY and SYGVKD. The CDR3 is 15 residues long. The CDR3 is CAISESGTGDQPQHF. The CDR3 coding sequence is TGTGCCATCAGTGAGTCAGGGACGGGGGATCAGCCCCAGCATTTT.

V and J are TRBV5-4 and TRBJ1-2, with D maybe TRBD1 (6 bases). The CDR3 contains 16 residues. Germline V gene sequence: CDR1 SGHNT, CDR2 YYREEE (reference sequence). Trimming removed 0 bases at V and 3 bases at J, with 15 bases between. The CDR3: CASSLEGGRTDYGYTF. The CDR3 region has the DNA TGTGCCAGCAGCTTGGAAGGGGGACGGACAGACTATGGCTACACCTTC.

The rearrangement uses TRBV30 and TRBJ2-7; TRBD2 aligns across 12 bases. V lost 2 bases to trimming and J lost 8 bases; unmatched junction nucleotides: 7. This CDR3 has 14 amino acids. Germline loops: CDR1 GTSNPN, CDR2 SVGIG (reference sequence). CDR3 nucleotide sequence: TGTGCCTGGAGTATGAGACTAGCGGGAGATAAGCAGTACTTC. It codes for CAWSMRLAGDKQYF.

The chain combines TRBV28 with TRBJ2-7; 10 positions match TRBD2. CDR3 size: 15 residues. V shed 2 bases, J shed 4 bases, and the junction held 5 bases outside the gene matches. The germline V gene encodes CDR1 MDHEN and CDR2 SYDVKM. CDR3: CASSLSSSGSYEQYF. The CDR3, as DNA: TGTGCCAGCAGTTTAAGCTCTAGCGGGAGTTACGAGCAGTACTTC.

The chain carries TRBV27 and TRBJ1-4; TRBD1 matches 7 bases. CDR1 and CDR2 from the germline V gene are MNHEY and SMNVEV (reference sequence). This CDR3 spans 16 amino acids. V shed 6 bases and J 2 bases; nucleotides not matched to a gene: 9. As DNA, the CDR3 is TGTGCCAGCAGACCTTATCAGGGGGGCACTAATGAAAAACTGTTTTTT. Translating it yields CASRPYQGGTNEKLFF. The full variable domain, completed using reference TRBV27 and TRBJ1-4, is EAQVTQNPRYLITVTGKKLTVTCSQNMNHEYMSWYRQDPGLGLRQIYYSMNVEVTDKGDVPEGYKVSRKEKRNFPLILESPSPNQTSLYFCASRPYQGGTNEKLFFGSGTQLSVL.

This rearrangement joins TRBV28 to TRBJ1-4, with 7 nucleotides matching TRBD1. This CDR3 is built from 13 residues. V was clipped by 7 bases and J by 8 bases; unmatched bases: 7. Germline V gives CDR1 MDHEN, CDR2 SYDVKM. Written as DNA, the CDR3 is TGTGCCAGCAAGACAGGGCCGGTGGAAAAACTGTTTTTT. Translating gives CASKTGPVEKLFF.

The chain uses TRBV2 and TRBJ1-3; D is undetermined. This CDR3 region has 14 residues. The germline CDR1 and CDR2 sequences are SNHLY and FYNNEI. V was shortened by 4 bases and J by 0 bases, with 7 bases between the two germline ends. CDR3 in amino acids: CASSAGPSGNTIYF. The CDR3 bases are TGTGCCAGCAGTGCAGGCCCCTCTGGAAACACCATATATTTT.

The chain uses TRBV5-1 and TRBJ2-1; weak D call: TRBD1 (5 bases). The V gene lost 4 bases and the J gene lost 6 bases, with 14 bases spanning the gap. The CDR3 runs 14 residues. In germline, CDR1 is SGHRS, CDR2 YFSETQ. The CDR3 DNA reads as TGCGCCAGCAGCCCCCGGACCGACAGCAATGAGCAGTTCTTC. Its protein product is CASSPRTDSNEQFF.

V usage is TRBV6-1 and J usage is TRBJ1-1, with 8 bases aligning to TRBD1. This CDR3 is built from 13 residues. Germline V lookup: CDR1 MNHNS, CDR2 SASEGT. Trimming removed 6 bases from V and 7 bases from J; junction bases left unmatched: 7. The CDR3 spells CASRQGVAFEAFF. The CDR3 DNA reads TGTGCCAGCAGACAGGGGGTGGCCTTTGAAGCTTTCTTT.

The chain links TRBV19 to TRBJ1-2; maybe TRBD1 (6 bases). Germline V CDR1 and CDR2: LNHDA, SQIVND (reference sequence). Trimming removed 4 bases from V and 4 bases from J, with 16 bases in between. CDR3 length equals 15 residues. The CDR3 sequence: CASSRTLGALYGYTF. The CDR3 nucleotides read TGTGCCAGTAGTAGGACTCTGGGGGCCCTCTATGGCTACACCTTC. Together with reference TRBV19 and TRBJ1-2, the CDR3 gives the full variable domain: DGGITQSPKYLFRKEGQNVTLSCEQNLNHDAMYWYRQDPGQGLRLIYYSQIVNDFQKGDIAEGYSVSREKKESFPLTVTSAQKNPTAFYLCASSRTLGALYGYTFGSGTRLTVV.

The chain joins TRBV5-1 to TRBJ1-1; D might be TRBD1 (5 bases). V lost 4 bases and J lost 1, with 8 bases in between. CDR1 is SGHRS and CDR2 is YFSETQ in the germline V gene. The CDR3 covers 13 residues. CDR3 DNA: TGCGCCAGCAGCCAGCAGGGGAACACTGAAGCTTTCTTT. Translation: CASSQQGNTEAFF.

The chain has TRBV4-1 and TRBJ1-5; D is uncertain. The germline CDR1 and CDR2 sequences are MGHRA and YSYEKL. The CDR3 is 13 amino acids. V was pared by 0 bases and J by 3 bases, with 3 bases between. The CDR3 region has the DNA TGCGCCAGCAGCCAAGACTCCAATCAGCCCCAGCATTTT. It translates to CASSQDSNQPQHF.

The chain has TRBV6-4 and TRBJ1-2, with 9 bases that match TRBD1. Germline assignment: CDR1 MRHNA and CDR2 SNTAGT. V lost 4 bases and J lost 8; bases outside the gene matches: 8. The CDR3 length is 14 residues. The CDR3 loop is CASSVGTGSGGYTF. CDR3 DNA: TGTGCCAGCAGTGTCGGGACAGGGTCTGGCGGCTACACCTTC.

The chain carries TRBV5-1 and TRBJ2-7; 7 nucleotides match TRBD1. The CDR3 contains 13 residues. Germline CDR1 reads SGHRS; CDR2 reads YFSETQ. V shed 6 bases and J 0 bases; nucleotides not matched to a gene: 3. In nucleotides, the CDR3 is TGCGCCAGCAAGGGGGCAAACTCCTACGAGCAGTACTTC. Translation gives CASKGANSYEQYF.

This chain joins TRBV9 and TRBJ2-2, with a possible D match to TRBD2 (6 bases). CDR1 SGDLS and CDR2 YYNGEE come from the germline V gene. The CDR3 totals 16 residues. Trimming took 0 bases from V and 3 from J, leaving 12 bases between them. CDR3 sequence (DNA): TGTGCCAGCAGCGTAGGCGTAGCGGAGGACACCGGGGAGCTGTTTTTT. This sequence encodes CASSVGVAEDTGELFF.

In DNA, the CDR3 is TGTGCCCTGCGGGAGGGCTTTTCCCACAACACCGGGGAGCTGTTTTTT. Protein sequence: CALREGFSHNTGELFF. The genes are TRBV5-8 and TRBJ2-2, with 9 bases lining up with TRBD2. Germline V gives CDR1 SGHTS, CDR2 YDEGEE. The CDR3 loop spans 16 amino acids. V lost 10 bases to trimming and J lost 2 bases; unmatched junction nucleotides: 12.

The chain is built from TRBV6-5 and TRBJ2-7; no clear D gene. V lost 2 bases, J lost 5 bases, and 16 bases lay in between. CDR3 length: 15 residues. Germline loops: CDR1 MNHEY, CDR2 SVGAGI. The CDR3 protein is CASSYQARKVDEQYF. In DNA, the CDR3 is TGTGCCAGCAGTTACCAGGCCCGGAAAGTGGACGAGCAGTACTTC.

The rearrangement joins TRBV28 to TRBJ2-2, with 8 bases aligning to TRBD1. Germline V gene data show CDR1 as MDHEN and CDR2 as SYDVKM. V shed 4 bases, J shed 5 bases, and the junction held 3 bases outside the gene matches. The CDR3 has 14 residues. The CDR3 DNA follows: TGTGCCAGCAGTTCTCAGGGGGCGACCGGGGAGCTGTTTTTT. Translation: CASSSQGATGELFF.